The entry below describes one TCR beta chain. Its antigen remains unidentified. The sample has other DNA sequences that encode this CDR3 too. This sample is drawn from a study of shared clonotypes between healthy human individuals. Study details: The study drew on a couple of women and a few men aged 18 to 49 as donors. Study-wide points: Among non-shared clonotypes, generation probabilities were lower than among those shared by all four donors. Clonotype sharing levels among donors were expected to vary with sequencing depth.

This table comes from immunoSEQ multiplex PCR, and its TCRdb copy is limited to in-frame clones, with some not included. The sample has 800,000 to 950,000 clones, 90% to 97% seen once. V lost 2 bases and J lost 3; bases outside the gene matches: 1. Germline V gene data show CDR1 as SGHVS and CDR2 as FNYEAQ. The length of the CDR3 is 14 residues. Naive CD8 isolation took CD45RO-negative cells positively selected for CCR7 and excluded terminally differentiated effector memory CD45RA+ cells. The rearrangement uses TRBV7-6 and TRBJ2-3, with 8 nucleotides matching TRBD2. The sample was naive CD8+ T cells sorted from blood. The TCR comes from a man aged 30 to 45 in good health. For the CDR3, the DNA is TGTGCCAGCAGCTTAACGGGAGGGACAGATACGCAGTATTTT. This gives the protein CASSLTGGTDTQYF.